The 5 T cell receptor beta chains listed next were all sequenced from one sample in a study of shared clonotypes between healthy human individuals. TCRdb's copy holds only in-frame clones and misses some; the assay was immunoSEQ multiplex PCR. The sample yields 400,000 to 600,000 clones, around 79% seen once. Sequencing was done on a sample of PBMCs. These receptors were taken from a woman aged 40 to 50 in good health. Some clones in this sample may be carry-over from other donors' samples.

The rearrangement links TRBV18 to TRBJ2-2; possibly TRBD1 for D (5 bases). The CDR3 is made up of 15 amino acids. Germline V gives CDR1 KGHSH, CDR2 LQKENI. V lost 3 bases, J lost 2 bases, and 10 bases lay in between. The DNA for the CDR3 is TGTGCCAGCTCACCGCTACAGGAAAACACCGGGGAGCTGTTTTTT. Its translation is CASSPLQENTGELFF.

The rearrangement links TRBV4-2 to TRBJ2-1; 9 bases fit TRBD2. V was clipped by 2 bases and J by 14 bases; unmatched bases: 16. The V gene's germline CDR1 is LGHNA and CDR2 YNFKEQ. CDR3 length: 16 amino acids. The CDR3 sequence is CASSQPGVGSGRTKFF. CDR3 sequence (DNA): TGTGCCAGCAGCCAACCTGGTGTGGGGAGCGGGAGGACCAAGTTCTTC.

As to this clone: Other nucleotide sequences in the sample specify the same CDR3. The chain joins TRBV5-1 to TRBJ2-3; perhaps TRBD1 as D (6 bases). Germline loops: CDR1 SGHRS, CDR2 YFSETQ. This CDR3 has 14 amino acids. V was trimmed by 4 bases and J by 0 bases, leaving 9 bases between them. CDR3 DNA: TGCGCCAGCAGCCCAGGACAGAGCACAGATACGCAGTATTTT. Residues: CASSPGQSTDTQYF.

The CDR3 reads CASRKGLAGSSTDTQYF. CDR3 nucleotides: TGCGCCAGCAGAAAGGGACTAGCGGGATCGAGCACAGATACGCAGTATTTT. The V call is TRBV4-1, the J call TRBJ2-3; 13 positions match TRBD2. V was clipped by 6 bases and J by 0 bases; unmatched bases: 6. This CDR3 is 17 amino acids long. Germline values: CDR1 MGHRA, CDR2 YSYEKL.

This clone appeared a few times. The rearrangement joins TRBV9 to TRBJ2-2, with 7 bases matching TRBD1. This CDR3 spans 15 amino acids. V dropped 4 bases and J dropped 2; count of bases not matched to a gene: 5. Per the germline V gene, CDR1 is SGDLS and CDR2 is YYNGEE. CDR3 amino acids: CASSLQGPNTGELFF. CDR3 nucleotide sequence: TGTGCCAGCAGCCTACAGGGGCCCAACACCGGGGAGCTGTTTTTT.